The clone carrying this T cell receptor (beta chain) has a handful of counts. Its antigen remains unknown. Study-level points and caveats: Tumor-infiltrating Treg TCR alpha and beta sequences overlapped most with tumor naive CD4+ T cells, then blood naive.

Full-length variable regions came from constant-region reverse primers plus semi-nested Nested Universal Primer A PCR. Each CDR3 protein gets one entry after TCRdb re-called the 5' RACE reads with MiXCR. The sample records 25,000 to 40,000 distinct CDR3 sequences, 24% being singletons. Between the trimmed V and J ends, which lost 4 bases and 2 bases, there was a span of 12 bases. The CDR3 covers 14 residues. Germline V gene data show CDR1 as SGHTA and CDR2 as FQGNSA. The rearrangement links TRBV7-2 to TRBJ2-7, with D perhaps given as TRBD1 or TRBD2 (7 bases each). This clonotype originated in a female donor with breast cancer. The specimen was memory CD4+ T cells sorted from blood. The subset is: memory CD4+ T cells, CD4+CD45RO+CD25-. The DNA for the CDR3 is TGTGCCAGCAGCTCCAGGGGGACTACCTACGAGCAGTACTTC. Its protein product is CASSSRGTTYEQYF. The whole variable domain, remainder taken from reference TRBV7-2 and TRBJ2-7, is GAGVSQSPSNKVTEKGKDVELRCDPISGHTALYWYRQSLGQGLEFLIYFQGNSAPDKSGLPSDRFSAERTGGSVSTLTIQRTQQEDSAVYLCASSSRGTTYEQYFGPGTRLTVT.